This T cell receptor (beta chain) was profiled in a study of cytomegalovirus exposure and HLA in healthy donors. Study-wide background: About 85 million unique TCR sequences came from HLA-typed donors in an early release.

Findings and caveats of the study: Associated with cytomegalovirus, according to the listing, were about 160 TCR beta chains. Analyses of presence/absence relied on an assumption of roughly uniform sequencing depth across donors.

PCR amplification relied on 60 Vbeta primers (plus 13 Jbeta primers). Repertoires were generated with immunoSEQ multiplex PCR, while TCRdb's copy carries only in-frame clones and drops some. Of over 100,000 clones in the sample, 55% to 65% are singletons; the top ten hold 9% to 10%. This clone was found a few times. What it recognizes is unknown. Sequenced input: PBMCs. The clonotype comes from a man in his forties in good health and CMV-seropositive.

The DNA for the CDR3 is TGTGCCAGCGCCGGGACAGGGAAATACGAGCAGTACTTC. Protein product: CASAGTGKYEQYF. This chain links TRBV19 with TRBJ2-7, with 9 bases identical to TRBD1. Germline assignment: CDR1 LNHDA and CDR2 SQIVND (reference sequence). The CDR3 sequence is 13 residues long. J lost 4 bases, V lost 9 bases, and 7 bases had no gene match.